Below, one TCR beta chain is given with its context. The data derive from a study of T cells in localized non-small cell lung cancer. Method: immunoSEQ multiplex PCR; TCRdb's copy keeps in-frame clones and lacks some. Among 1,500 to 2,000 clones listed, over 25% were seen once. The CDR3 length is 18 residues. CDR1 and CDR2 (germline): SGHRS, YFSETQ. J gave up 5 bases and V 0 bases, and 9 bases lay outside the gene matches. The sequence came from a woman between 35 and 75 years old with stage III lung adenocarcinoma. The material sequenced was normal lung tissue next to the tumor, taken before any cancer treatment. The genes are TRBV5-1 and TRBJ2-1; 12 positions match TRBD2. The CDR3 protein is CASSLVLAGGPMHNEQFF. CDR3 nucleotide sequence: TGCGCCAGCAGCTTGGTCCTAGCGGGGGGGCCTATGCACAATGAGCAGTTCTTC.